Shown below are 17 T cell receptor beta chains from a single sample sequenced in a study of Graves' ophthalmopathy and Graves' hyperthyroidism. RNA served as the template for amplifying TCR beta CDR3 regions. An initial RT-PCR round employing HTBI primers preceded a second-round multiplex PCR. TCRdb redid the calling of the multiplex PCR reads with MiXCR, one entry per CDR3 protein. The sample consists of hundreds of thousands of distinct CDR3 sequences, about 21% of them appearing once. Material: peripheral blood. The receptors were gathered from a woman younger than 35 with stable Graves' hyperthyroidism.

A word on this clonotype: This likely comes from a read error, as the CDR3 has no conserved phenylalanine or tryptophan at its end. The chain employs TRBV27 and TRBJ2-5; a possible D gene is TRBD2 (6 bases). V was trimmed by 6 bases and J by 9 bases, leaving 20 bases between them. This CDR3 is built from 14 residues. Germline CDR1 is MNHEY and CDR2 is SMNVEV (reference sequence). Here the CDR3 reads CASSPGVHAESQYY. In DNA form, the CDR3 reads TGTGCCAGCAGCCCGGGGGTCCACGCGGAGTCCCAGTACTAC.

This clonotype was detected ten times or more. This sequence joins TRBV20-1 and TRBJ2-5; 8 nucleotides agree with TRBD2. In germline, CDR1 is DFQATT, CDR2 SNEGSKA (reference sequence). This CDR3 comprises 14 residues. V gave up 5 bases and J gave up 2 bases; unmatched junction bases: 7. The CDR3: CSAYKGTRQETQYF. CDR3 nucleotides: TGCAGTGCTTATAAAGGGACTAGACAAGAGACCCAGTACTTC.

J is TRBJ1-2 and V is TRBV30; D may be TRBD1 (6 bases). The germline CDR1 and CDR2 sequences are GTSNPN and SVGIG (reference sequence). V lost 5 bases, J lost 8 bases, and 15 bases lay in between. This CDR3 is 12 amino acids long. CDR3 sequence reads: CAWGPGARGYTF. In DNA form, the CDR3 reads TGTGCCTGGGGGCCGGGGGCTAGAGGCTACACCTTC.

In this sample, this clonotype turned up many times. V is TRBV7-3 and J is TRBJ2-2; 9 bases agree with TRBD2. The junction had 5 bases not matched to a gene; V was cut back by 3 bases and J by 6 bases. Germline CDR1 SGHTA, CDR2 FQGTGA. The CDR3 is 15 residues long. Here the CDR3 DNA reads TGTGCCAGCAGCTTGGGACTAGCCTGGTCCGGGGAGCTGTTTTTT. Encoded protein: CASSLGLAWSGELFF.

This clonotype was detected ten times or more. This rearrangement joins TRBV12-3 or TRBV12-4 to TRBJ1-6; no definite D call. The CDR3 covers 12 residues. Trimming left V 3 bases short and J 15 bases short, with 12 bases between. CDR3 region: CASSLATRFLHF. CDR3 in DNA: TGTGCCAGCAGTTTGGCCACCCGATTCCTCCACTTT.

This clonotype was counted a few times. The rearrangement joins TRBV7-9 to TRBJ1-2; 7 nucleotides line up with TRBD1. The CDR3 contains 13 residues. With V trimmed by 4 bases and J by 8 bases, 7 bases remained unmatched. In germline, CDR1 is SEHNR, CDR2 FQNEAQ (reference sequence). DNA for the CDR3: TGTGCCAGCAGCTGGGACAGCCCGACCGGCTACACCTTC. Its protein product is CASSWDSPTGYTF.

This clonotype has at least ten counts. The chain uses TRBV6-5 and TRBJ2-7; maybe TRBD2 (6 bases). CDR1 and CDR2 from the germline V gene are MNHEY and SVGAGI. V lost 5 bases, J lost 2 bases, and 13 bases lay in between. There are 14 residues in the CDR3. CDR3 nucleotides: TGTGCCAGCAGTCCTCGGGTAGCGGCCTACGAGCAGTACTTC. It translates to CASSPRVAAYEQYF.

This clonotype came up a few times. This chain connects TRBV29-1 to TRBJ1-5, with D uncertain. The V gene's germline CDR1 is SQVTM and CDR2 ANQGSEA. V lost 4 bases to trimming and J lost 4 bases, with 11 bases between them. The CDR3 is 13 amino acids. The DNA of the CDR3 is TGCAGCGTTGCGAAGGGAAGGAATCAGCCCCAGCATTTT. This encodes CSVAKGRNQPQHF.

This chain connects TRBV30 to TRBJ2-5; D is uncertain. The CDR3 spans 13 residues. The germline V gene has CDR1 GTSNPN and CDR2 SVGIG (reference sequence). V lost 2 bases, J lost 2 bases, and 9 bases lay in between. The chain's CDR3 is CAWSWARQETQYF. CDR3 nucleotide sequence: TGTGCCTGGAGTTGGGCGAGACAAGAGACCCAGTACTTC.

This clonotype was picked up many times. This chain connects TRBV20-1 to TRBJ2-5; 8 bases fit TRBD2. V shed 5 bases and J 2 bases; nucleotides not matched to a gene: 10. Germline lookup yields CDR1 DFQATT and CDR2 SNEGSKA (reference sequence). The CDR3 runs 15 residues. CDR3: CSAGGLAGYQETQYF. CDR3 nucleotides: TGCAGTGCTGGCGGACTAGCAGGCTATCAAGAGACCCAGTACTTC.

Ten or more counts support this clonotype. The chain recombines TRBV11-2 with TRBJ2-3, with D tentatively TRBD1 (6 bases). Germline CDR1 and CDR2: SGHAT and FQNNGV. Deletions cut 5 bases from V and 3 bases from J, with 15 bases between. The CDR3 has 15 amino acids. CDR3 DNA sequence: TGTGCCAGCAGCGTACAGGGATTAGGGACAGATACGCAGTATTTT. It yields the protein CASSVQGLGTDTQYF.

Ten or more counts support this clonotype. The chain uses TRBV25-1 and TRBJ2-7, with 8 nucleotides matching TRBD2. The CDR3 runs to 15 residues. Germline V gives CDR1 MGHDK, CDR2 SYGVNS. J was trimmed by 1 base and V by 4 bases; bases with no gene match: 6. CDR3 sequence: CASSGLAGGSYEQYF. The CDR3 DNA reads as TGTGCCAGCAGTGGCCTGGCGGGAGGATCCTACGAGCAGTACTTC.

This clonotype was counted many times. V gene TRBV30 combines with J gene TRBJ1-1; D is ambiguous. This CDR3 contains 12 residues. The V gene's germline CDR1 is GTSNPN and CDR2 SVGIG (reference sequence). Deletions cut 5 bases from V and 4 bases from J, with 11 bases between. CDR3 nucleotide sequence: TGTGCCTGGGGCAACATACTCACTGAAGCTTTCTTT. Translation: CAWGNILTEAFF.

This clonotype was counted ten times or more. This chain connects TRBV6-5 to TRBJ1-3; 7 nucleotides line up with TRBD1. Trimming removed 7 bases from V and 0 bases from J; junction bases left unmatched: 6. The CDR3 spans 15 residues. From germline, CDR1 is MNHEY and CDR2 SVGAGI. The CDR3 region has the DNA TGTGCCAGCACTTTTGGACAGGACTCTGGAAACACCATATATTTT. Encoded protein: CASTFGQDSGNTIYF.

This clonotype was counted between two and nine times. As DNA, the CDR3 is TGTGCCAGCAAGGTTTCTAGCGGGAGCGGGGAGCTGTTTTTT. Protein product: CASKVSSGSGELFF. The chain employs TRBV2 and TRBJ2-2, with 10 bases fitting TRBD2. The CDR3 extends over 14 amino acids. The V gene's germline CDR1 is SNHLY and CDR2 FYNNEI. V dropped 7 bases and J dropped 7; count of bases not matched to a gene: 6.

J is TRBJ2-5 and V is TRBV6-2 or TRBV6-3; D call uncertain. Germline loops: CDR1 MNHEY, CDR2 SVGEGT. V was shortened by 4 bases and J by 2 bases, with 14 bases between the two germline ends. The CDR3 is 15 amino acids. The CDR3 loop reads CASSSQRTAQETQYF. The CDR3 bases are TGTGCCAGCAGTTCGCAACGGACCGCTCAAGAGACCCAGTACTTC.

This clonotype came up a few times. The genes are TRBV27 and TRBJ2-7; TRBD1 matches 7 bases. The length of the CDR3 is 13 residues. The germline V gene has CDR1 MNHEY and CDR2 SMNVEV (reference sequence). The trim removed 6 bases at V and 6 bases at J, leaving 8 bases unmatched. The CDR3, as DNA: TGTGCCAGCAGGCCTTCAGGGGGTCGCGAGCAGTACTTC. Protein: CASRPSGGREQYF.